The rows below give T cell receptor beta chains drawn from one sample of a study of blood T cell repertoires in COVID-19. Measured with immunoSEQ multiplex PCR; TCRdb has only the in-frame clones, and not every one. The sample carries about 89,000 clones, more than 65% recorded once. Sequencing used peripheral blood. These receptors originate from a man between 70 and 80 years old with COVID-19, enrolled during active disease. The CDR3 runs from the conserved cysteine through the conserved F or W. A D gene is named only where the DNA matches it firmly. The size entry is marked missing in some rows and otherwise reads once, few, many or a size class.

NA	TRBV19	TRBD2	TRBJ2-1	CASSMNLAGGYEQFF	TGTGCCAGTAGTATGAATCTAGCGGGGGGGTATGAGCAGTTCTTC
NA	TRBV21-1	NA	TRBJ2-7	CAPQGRDRTYEQYF	TGTGCTCCCCAGGGGAGGGACAGGACCTACGAGCAGTACTTC
once	TRBV24-1	TRBD2	TRBJ2-1	CATSDRLAELGVGEQFF	TGTGCCACCAGTGACCGACTAGCGGAATTGGGAGTCGGTGAGCAGTTCTTC
NA	TRBV6-2/TRBV6-3	NA	TRBJ2-7	CASSTLRDLDNEQYF	TGTGCCAGCAGTACTCTCCGGGACTTAGATAACGAGCAGTACTTC
NA	TRBV10-2	NA	TRBJ1-6	CASRETARGSPLHF	TGCGCCAGCAGAGAGACAGCAAGGGGTTCACCCCTCCACTTT
NA	TRBV7-9	NA	TRBJ1-6	CASSSQRMGSPLHF	TGTGCCAGCAGCTCCCAGCGGATGGGTTCACCCCTCCACTTT
NA	TRBV5-6	NA	TRBJ1-5	CASSFEGSNQPQHF	TGTGCCAGCAGCTTTGAGGGTAGCAATCAGCCCCAGCATTTT
NA	TRBV29-1	NA	TRBJ2-1	CSVELGLGYNEQFF	TGCAGCGTTGAATTGGGCCTGGGTTACAATGAGCAGTTCTTC
NA	TRBV27	NA	TRBJ2-3	CASSLSAGTDTQYF	TGTGCCAGCAGTTTATCGGCGGGCACAGATACGCAGTATTTT
NA	TRBV14	TRBD1	TRBJ1-2	CASSQTRTGAGYGYTF	TGTGCCAGCAGCCAAACGAGGACAGGGGCGGGCTATGGCTACACCTTC
NA	TRBV12-5	NA	TRBJ1-4	CASAFTATNEKLFF	TGTGCTAGTGCTTTTACAGCAACTAATGAAAAACTGTTTTTT
NA	TRBV29-1	TRBD2	TRBJ2-3	CSVRGAGGGTDTQYF	TGCAGCGTGAGAGGAGCGGGAGGCGGCACAGATACGCAGTATTTT
NA	TRBV11-3	TRBD1	TRBJ1-3	CASSSGGSGNTIYF	TGTGCCAGCAGCTCAGGGGGCTCTGGAAACACCATATATTTT
NA	TRBV5-1	TRBD1	TRBJ1-2	CASSHGTGGLGYTF	TGCGCCAGCAGCCACGGGACAGGGGGACTTGGCTACACCTTC
NA	TRBV5-1	NA	TRBJ1-4	CASSRFPAGAYEKLFF	TGCGCCAGCAGCCGTTTCCCGGCAGGGGCGTATGAAAAACTGTTTTTT
NA	TRBV7-8	TRBD1	TRBJ2-4	CASSLARDRGPKNIQYF	TGTGCCAGCAGCTTAGCCCGGGACAGGGGGCCCAAAAACATTCAGTACTTC
NA	TRBV6-2/TRBV6-3	TRBD2	TRBJ2-1	CASSSSTSGGNEQFF	TGTGCCAGCAGTTCATCGACTAGCGGGGGCAATGAGCAGTTCTTC
NA	TRBV7-9	NA	TRBJ2-1	CASSPSSTVSYNEQFF	TGTGCCAGCAGCCCGAGTTCCACCGTCTCCTACAATGAGCAGTTCTTC